In its sample, the clone carrying this T cell receptor (beta chain) was seen many times. The V and J ends lost 2 bases and 6 bases respectively, with 19 bases between them. The CDR3 spans 17 residues. Germline values: CDR1 MDHEN, CDR2 SYDVKM. The sample comes from a study of T cells in Graves' hyperthyroidism and ophthalmopathy. Researchers amplified the TCR beta CDR3 regions from RNA transcripts. HTBI primers drove first-round RT-PCR of the TCR CDR3. MiXCR was run by TCRdb on the multiplex PCR reads, yielding one entry per CDR3 protein. The table has hundreds of thousands of distinct CDR3 sequences, roughly 14% seen once.

Sequenced: blood. The source of this sequence is a woman aged 40 to 49 with Graves' ophthalmopathy. This chain joins TRBV28 and TRBJ2-2; TRBD1 is a possible D gene (6 bases). The CDR3: CASSLHQGRGYAGELFF. CDR3 in DNA: TGTGCCAGCAGTTTACACCAGGGCAGGGGTTACGCCGGGGAGCTGTTTTTT.